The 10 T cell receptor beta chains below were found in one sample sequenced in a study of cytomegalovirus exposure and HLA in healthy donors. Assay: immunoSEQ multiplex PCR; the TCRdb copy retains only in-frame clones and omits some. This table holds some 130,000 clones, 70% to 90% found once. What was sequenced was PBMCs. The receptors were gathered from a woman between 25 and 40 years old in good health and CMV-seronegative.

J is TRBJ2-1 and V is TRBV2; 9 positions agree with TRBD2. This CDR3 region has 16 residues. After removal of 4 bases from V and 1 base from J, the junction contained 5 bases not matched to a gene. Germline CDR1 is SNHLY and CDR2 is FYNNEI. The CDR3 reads CASSGGSGGSYNEQFF. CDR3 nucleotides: TGTGCCAGCAGTGGCGGTAGCGGGGGATCCTACAATGAGCAGTTCTTC.

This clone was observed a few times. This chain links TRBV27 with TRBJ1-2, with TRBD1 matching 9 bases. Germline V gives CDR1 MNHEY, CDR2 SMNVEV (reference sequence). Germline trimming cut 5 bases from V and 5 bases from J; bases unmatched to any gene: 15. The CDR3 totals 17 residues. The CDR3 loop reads CASSPYRGRAGEYGYTF. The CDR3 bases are TGTGCCAGCAGTCCGTACAGGGGGCGGGCTGGGGAATATGGCTACACCTTC.

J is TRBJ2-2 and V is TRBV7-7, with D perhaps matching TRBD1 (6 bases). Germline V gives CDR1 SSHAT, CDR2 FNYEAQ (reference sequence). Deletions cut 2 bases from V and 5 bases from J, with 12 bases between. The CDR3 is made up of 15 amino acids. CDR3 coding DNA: TGTGCCAGCAGCTTATGGCAGGGGAGTACCGGGGAGCTGTTTTTT. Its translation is CASSLWQGSTGELFF.

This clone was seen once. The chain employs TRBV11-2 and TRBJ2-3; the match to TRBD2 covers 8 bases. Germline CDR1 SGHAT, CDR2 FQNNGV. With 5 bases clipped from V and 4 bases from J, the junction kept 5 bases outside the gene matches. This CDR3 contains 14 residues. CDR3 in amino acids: CASSARLAPDTQYF. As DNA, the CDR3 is TGTGCCAGCAGCGCAAGACTAGCGCCAGATACGCAGTATTTT.

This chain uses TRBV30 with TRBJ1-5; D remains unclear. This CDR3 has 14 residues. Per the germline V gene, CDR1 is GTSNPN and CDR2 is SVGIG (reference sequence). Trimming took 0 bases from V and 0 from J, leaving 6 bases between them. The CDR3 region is CAWSVGGSNQPQHF. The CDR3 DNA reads TGTGCCTGGAGTGTAGGAGGTAGCAATCAGCCCCAGCATTTT.

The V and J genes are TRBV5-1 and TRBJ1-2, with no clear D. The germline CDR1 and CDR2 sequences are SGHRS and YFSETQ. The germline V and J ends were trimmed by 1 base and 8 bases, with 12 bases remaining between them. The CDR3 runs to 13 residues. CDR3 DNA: TGCGCCAGCAGCTTGTTCGGGAAGACGGGCTACACCTTC. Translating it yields CASSLFGKTGYTF.

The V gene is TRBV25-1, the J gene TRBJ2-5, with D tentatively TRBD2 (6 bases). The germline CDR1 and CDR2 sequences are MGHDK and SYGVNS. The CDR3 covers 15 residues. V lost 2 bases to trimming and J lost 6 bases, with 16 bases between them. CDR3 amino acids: CASSEAGPRSQTQYF. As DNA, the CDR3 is TGTGCCAGCAGTGAAGCGGGGCCAAGGTCGCAGACCCAGTACTTC.

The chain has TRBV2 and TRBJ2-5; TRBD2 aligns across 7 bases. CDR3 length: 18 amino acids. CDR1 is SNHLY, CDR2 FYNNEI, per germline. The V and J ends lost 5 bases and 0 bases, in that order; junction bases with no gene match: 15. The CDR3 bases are TGTGCCAGCAGTCGAACCGGGGGGATGAAAAAATACCAAGAGACCCAGTACTTC. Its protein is CASSRTGGMKKYQETQYF.

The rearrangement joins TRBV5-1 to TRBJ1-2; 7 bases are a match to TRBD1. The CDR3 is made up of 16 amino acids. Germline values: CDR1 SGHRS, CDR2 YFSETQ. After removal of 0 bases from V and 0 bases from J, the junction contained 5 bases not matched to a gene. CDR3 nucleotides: TGCGCCAGCAGCTTGGGACAGGGTTCAACTAACTATGGCTACACCTTC. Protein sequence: CASSLGQGSTNYGYTF. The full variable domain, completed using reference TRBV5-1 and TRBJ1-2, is KAGVTQTPRYLIKTRGQQVTLSCSPISGHRSVSWYQQTPGQGLQFLFEYFSETQRNKGNFPGRFSGRQFSNSRSEMNVSTLELGDSALYLCASSLGQGSTNYGYTFGSGTRLTVV.

The CDR3 is CASSQKPGQSIFSSYNEQFF. CDR3 coding DNA: TGTGCCAGCAGCCAAAAACCGGGACAAAGTATCTTTAGCTCCTACAATGAGCAGTTCTTC. The rearrangement uses TRBV14 and TRBJ2-1, with a possible D match to TRBD1 (6 bases). The CDR3 runs to 20 residues. Germline V gives CDR1 SGHDN, CDR2 FVKESK. Trimming cost V 2 bases and J 0 bases, with 23 bases left between them.